The entry below describes one T cell receptor beta chain. Its antigen remains unknown. Since a much larger clone is just one base distant, this may be a read error. A read error is likely, as this CDR3 ends without the conserved phenylalanine or tryptophan. These data come from a study of molecular identifiers for immune sequencing clone quantification. Overall study findings and caveats: Beyond 20 RNA copies, clones held over 99% of effector molecules, compared with under 1% in naive cells.

The CDR3 extends over 13 amino acids. In germline, CDR1 is SGHDT, CDR2 YYEEEE. Trimming took 1 base from V and 2 from J, leaving 6 bases between them. Generation of bulk TCR libraries relied on previously described methods and listed TCR primers. TCRdb reprocessed the PCR reads with MiXCR, giving one entry per CDR3 protein. This table has some 680,000 distinct CDR3 sequences, 25% appearing once. The rearrangement links TRBV5-6 to TRBJ1-1; the D is unclear. Source material: naive CD8+ T cells from blood, with Jurkat cell RNA spiked in. The subset denotes: FACS-sorted CD8+CD4-CCR7+CD45RA+ naive T cells. The receptor's source is a human donor in good health. Some libraries in this study had Jurkat cell RNA spiked in. Here the CDR3 DNA reads TGTGCCAGCAGCTTGCCGTATAACACTGAAGCTTTCTAT. Amino acids: CASSLPYNTEAFY.